One and the same sample provided the 24 T cell receptor beta chains below, sequenced in a study of breast tumors, draining lymph nodes, adjacent tissues. MiXCR, run by TCRdb on the multiplex PCR reads, gives a single entry per CDR3 protein. The sample shows around 130,000 distinct CDR3 sequences, about 20% of them seen only once. The lymph nodes were axillary draining lymph nodes from breast cancer patients. Sequenced input: axillary lymph node tissue. These receptor sequences come from a female donor with breast cancer. Some clones in this sample may be carry-over from other donors' samples.

The table lists this clonotype with many counts. The rearrangement joins TRBV3-1 to TRBJ2-7; D remains ambiguous. This CDR3 has 12 residues. The germline V gene encodes CDR1 LGHDT and CDR2 YNNKEL (reference sequence). Deletions cut 2 bases from V and 9 bases from J, with 11 bases between. The CDR3 reads CASSQTADGQYF. The CDR3 DNA reads TGTGCCAGCAGCCAAACGGCGGACGGGCAGTACTTC.

The V and J genes are TRBV11-2 and TRBJ1-2; D not resolved. Germline CDR1 reads SGHAT; CDR2 reads FQNNGV. CDR3 length: 13 amino acids. The V end lost 2 bases, the J end lost 0 bases, and 4 bases lay between the germline ends. CDR3 sequence reads: CASSLCANYGYTF. CDR3 in DNA: TGTGCCAGCAGCTTATGTGCTAACTATGGCTACACCTTC.

This clonotype has ten or more counts. V usage is TRBV6-5 and J usage is TRBJ1-6; 8 bases fit TRBD1. This CDR3 contains 12 residues. Germline V gene data show CDR1 as MNHEY and CDR2 as SVGAGI. Trimming took 7 bases from V and 7 from J; bases not matched to a gene: 0. The CDR3 DNA is TGTGCCAGCACAGGGGGCAATTCACCCCTCCACTTT. Translating gives CASTGGNSPLHF.

A word on this clonotype: A much more abundant neighbour one base away suggests this may be a read error. The chain links TRBV6-5 to TRBJ1-6; D unclear. The CDR3 is made up of 15 amino acids. Germline CDR1 and CDR2: MNHEY and SVGAGI. Here the CDR3 DNA reads TGTGCCAGCAGTGAAGACCGCCCAGATAATCCACCCCTCCACTTT. Residues: CASSEDRPDNPPLHF.

As regards this clonotype: It may be a read error: a sequence one base away is much more abundant. J is TRBJ2-3 and V is TRBV6-5; D may match TRBD1 or TRBD2 (5 bases each). The CDR3 is 13 amino acids. V was clipped by 6 bases and J by 2 bases, with 9 bases between them. Germline-derived CDR1 and CDR2 are MNHEY and SVGAGI. The CDR3 nucleotides are TGTGCCAGCAGCTGGGACGCCACAGATACGCAGTATTTT. It yields the protein CASSWDATDTQYF.

This clonotype was seen repeatedly, ten times or more. J is TRBJ2-3 and V is TRBV6-5, with a possible D match to TRBD2 (6 bases). Between the trimmed V and J ends, which lost 6 bases and 1 base, there was a span of 17 bases. The CDR3 is made up of 16 amino acids. CDR1 MNHEY and CDR2 SVGAGI come from the germline V gene. CDR3 DNA sequence: TGTGCCAGCAGCTCCCGGGACTCTGGGGGCACAGATACGCAGTATTTT. It is translated as CASSSRDSGGTDTQYF.

This clonotype was observed many times. The chain employs TRBV9 and TRBJ1-2; D gene uncertain. Germline V gives CDR1 SGDLS, CDR2 YYNGEE. With 2 bases removed from V and 2 bases from J, the gap between germline ends came to 10 bases. The CDR3 spans 14 residues. CDR3 amino acids: CASSVGEPNYGYTF. As DNA, the CDR3 is TGTGCCAGCAGCGTTGGCGAACCAAACTATGGCTACACCTTC.

This clonotype came up many times. The V gene is TRBV2, the J gene TRBJ1-5, with no clear D. V gave up 7 bases and J gave up 0 bases, with 7 bases separating them. The CDR3 covers 13 residues. CDR1 is SNHLY and CDR2 is FYNNEI in the germline V gene. CDR3 nucleotides: TGTGCCAGCAACGTCGATAGCAATCAGCCCCAGCATTTT. Its translation is CASNVDSNQPQHF.

At least ten counts were recorded for this clonotype. V gene TRBV6-4 combines with J gene TRBJ2-3, with 13 bases that match TRBD2. V dropped 0 bases and J dropped 4; count of bases not matched to a gene: 1. The CDR3 sequence is 16 residues long. The germline CDR1 and CDR2 sequences are MRHNA and SNTAGT. The CDR3 loop is CASSDSGTSGADTQYF. CDR3 DNA: TGTGCCAGCAGTGACTCCGGGACTAGCGGGGCAGATACGCAGTATTTT.

V is TRBV6-5 and J is TRBJ1-5; a possible D gene is TRBD1 (5 bases). Germline V gives CDR1 MNHEY, CDR2 SVGAGI. Trimming cost V 6 bases and J 4 bases, with 13 bases left between them. The CDR3 covers 14 residues. CDR3 nucleotides: TGTGCCAGCAGCGCCGGGGGGAGGAATCAGCCCCAGCATTTT. This encodes CASSAGGRNQPQHF.

A note on this clonotype: Relative to the germline gene, one junction end is altered; a read error may explain this. The CDR3: CASFSGPQEAQYF. In DNA, the CDR3 is TGCGCCAGCTTCTCAGGGCCTCAAGAGGCCCAGTACTTC. This sequence joins TRBV2 and TRBJ2-5; a weak D match, TRBD1 (5 bases). Per the germline V gene, CDR1 is SNHLY and CDR2 is FYNNEI. The CDR3 length is 13 residues.

The chain recombines TRBV28 with TRBJ2-7; 9 positions agree with TRBD1. CDR1 is MDHEN, CDR2 SYDVKM, per germline. V dropped 5 bases and J dropped 3; count of bases not matched to a gene: 5. The CDR3 sequence is 14 residues long. The DNA for the CDR3 is TGTGCCAGCAGTCTCGGGACAGGGAACTACGAGCAGTACTTC. Amino acid sequence: CASSLGTGNYEQYF. The entire variable domain, with the rest obtained from reference TRBV28 and TRBJ2-7, is as follows: DVKVTQSSRYLVKRTGEKVFLECVQDMDHENMFWYRQDPGLGLRLIYFSYDVKMKEKGDIPEGYSVSREKKERFSLILESASTNQTSMYLCASSLGTGNYEQYFGPGTRLTVT.

This clonotype appeared many times. This rearrangement joins TRBV7-2 to TRBJ2-7; 12 positions match TRBD1. Germline loops: CDR1 SGHTA, CDR2 FQGNSA. The CDR3 has 16 amino acids. The V and J ends lost 2 bases and 4 bases, in that order; junction bases with no gene match: 6. The CDR3 protein is CASSLMGQGAGYEQYF. The CDR3 nucleotides read TGTGCCAGCAGCTTAATGGGACAGGGGGCGGGGTACGAGCAGTACTTC. Together with reference TRBV7-2 and TRBJ2-7, the CDR3 gives the full variable domain: GAGVSQSPSNKVTEKGKDVELRCDPISGHTALYWYRQSLGQGLEFLIYFQGNSAPDKSGLPSDRFSAERTGGSVSTLTIQRTQQEDSAVYLCASSLMGQGAGYEQYFGPGTRLTVT.

This clonotype was counted at least ten times. The V gene is TRBV5-1, the J gene TRBJ2-1; 10 bases are a match to TRBD2. The CDR3 spans 18 residues. From germline, CDR1 is SGHRS and CDR2 YFSETQ. Unmatched junction bases numbered 10, after V lost 3 bases and J lost 1 base. The CDR3 reads CASSSQRGGSRSYNEQFF. CDR3 nucleotides: TGCGCCAGCAGCTCTCAGCGGGGGGGAAGTAGGTCCTACAATGAGCAGTTCTTC.

About this clonotype: A single base separates this from a much larger clone, so it may be a read error. The V and J genes are TRBV4-1 and TRBJ1-3; 7 positions agree with TRBD1. The V segment lost 0 bases and the J segment 8 bases; nucleotides outside the gene matches: 7. From germline, CDR1 is MGHRA and CDR2 YSYEKL. This CDR3 has 15 amino acids. As DNA, the CDR3 is TGCGCCAGCAGCCAAGAGGACAGGACGGGAGACACCATATATTTT. It encodes CASSQEDRTGDTIYF.

The genes are TRBV18 and TRBJ2-2, with TRBD2 as a possible D gene (6 bases). The CDR3 loop spans 18 amino acids. In germline, CDR1 is KGHSH, CDR2 LQKENI. V shed 8 bases and J shed 2 bases, with 24 bases lying between them. CDR3 protein: CASPPPWGERINTGELFF. The CDR3 nucleotides are TGTGCCAGCCCTCCCCCCTGGGGGGAACGGATAAACACCGGGGAGCTGTTTTTT. The variable domain in full, with the rest retrieved from reference TRBV18 and TRBJ2-2, is NAGVMQNPRHLVRRRGQEARLRCSPMKGHSHVYWYRQLPEEGLKFMVYLQKENIIDESGMPKERFSAEFPKEGPSILRIQQVVRGDSAAYFCASPPPWGERINTGELFFGEGSRLTVL.

For this clonotype: One end of the junction is discordant with germline, which a read error may explain. The chain couples TRBV6-5 to TRBJ2-7, with 8 bases aligning to TRBD1. In germline, CDR1 is MNHEY, CDR2 SVGAGI. The CDR3 is 16 residues long. The CDR3 region has the DNA TGTGCCAGCAGTTACTCGACAGGGGCGAGCTCCTACGGGCAGTACTTC. Translated: CASSYSTGASSYGQYF.

Comments on this clonotype: A read error is possible here, since a much larger clone lies one base away. CDR3 DNA: TGTGCCACAGGAGGAGGGAGCTCCCACAATGAGCAGTTCTTC. Its translation: CATGGGSSHNEQFF. This chain uses TRBV24-1 with TRBJ2-1; the D gene is possibly TRBD2 (6 bases). The germline V gene has CDR1 KGHDR and CDR2 SFDVKD. The CDR3 contains 14 residues.

This clonotype was observed many times. The CDR3 region has the DNA TGTGCCAGCAGCTACAGGGTTGGGGCCAACGTCCTGACTTTC. Translating gives CASSYRVGANVLTF. J is TRBJ2-6 and V is TRBV7-2; D might be TRBD1 (6 bases). The CDR3 consists of 14 residues. The germline gives CDR1 SGHTA, CDR2 FQGNSA. Trimming removed 4 bases from V and 3 bases from J, with 7 bases in between.

Remarks on this clonotype: This may be a read error: a much more frequent sequence differs by one nucleotide. The rearrangement links TRBV27 to TRBJ2-7; 9 bases line up with TRBD2. In germline, CDR1 is MNHEY, CDR2 SMNVEV (reference sequence). The CDR3 has 16 amino acids. V shed 5 bases, J shed 0 bases, and the junction held 8 bases outside the gene matches. As DNA, the CDR3 is TGTGCCAGCAGTCCCAAATGGACTAGCGTCTCCTACGAGCAGTACTTC. Residues: CASSPKWTSVSYEQYF.

This clonotype came up once. A much larger clone is a single base away; this may be a read error. The chain couples TRBV11-3 to TRBJ1-2, with D unresolved. This CDR3 spans 11 amino acids. Deletions cut 5 bases from V and 6 bases from J, with 7 bases between. CDR1 and CDR2 from the germline V gene are SGHNT and YENEEA. For the CDR3, the DNA is TGTGCCAGCAGCCCCCCCCATGGCTACACCTTC. It codes for CASSPPHGYTF.

This clonotype was observed at least ten times. This chain joins TRBV6-1 and TRBJ2-1, with TRBD2 matching over 7 bases. The V segment lost 4 bases and the J segment 0 bases; nucleotides outside the gene matches: 6. This CDR3 contains 16 residues. Germline V gene sequence: CDR1 MNHNS, CDR2 SASEGT. The CDR3 DNA sequence: TGTGCCAGCAGTGGGAAAGCGGGAAGCTCCTACAATGAGCAGTTCTTC. This encodes CASSGKAGSSYNEQFF.

This clonotype has a count of ten or more. The rearrangement joins TRBV6-1 to TRBJ2-7; D remains unclear. This CDR3 is 15 amino acids long. Germline values: CDR1 MNHNS, CDR2 SASEGT. The V end lost 3 bases, the J end lost 2 bases, and 14 bases lay between the germline ends. The CDR3 protein is CASSEEFDGTYEQYF. CDR3 nucleotide sequence: TGTGCCAGCAGTGAGGAGTTCGACGGAACCTACGAGCAGTACTTC.

This clonotype was counted ten times or more. The chain has TRBV7-9 and TRBJ2-5; D might be TRBD2 (7 bases). Trimming cost V 5 bases and J 2 bases, with 21 bases left between them. The CDR3 consists of 17 residues. Germline CDR1 and CDR2: SEHNR and FQNEAQ (reference sequence). The CDR3 DNA sequence: TGTGCCAGCAGCAGAGCTAAGGGGGGGCCAGTTCAAGAGACCCAGTACTTC. Encoded protein: CASSRAKGGPVQETQYF.